Below are 5 T cell receptor beta chains sequenced from a single sample in a study of shared clonotypes between healthy human individuals. The method was immunoSEQ multiplex PCR; TCRdb's version includes in-frame clones alone and lacks a portion of them. The repertoire holds 2 million to 2.5 million clones, with roughly 92% as singletons. Material for sequencing was naive CD4+ T cells from PBMCs. Described subset: CD45RA+ positively selected. The receptor set was obtained from a man younger than 30 in good health. Some clones in this sample may be carry-over from other donors' samples.

In DNA, the CDR3 is TGTGCCAGCAGCTTACTCTCAGGGCCCACTGAAGCTTTCTTT. Its protein product is CASSLLSGPTEAFF. This chain links TRBV7-8 with TRBJ1-1; D possibly corresponds to TRBD1 (5 bases). Trimming removed 2 bases at V and 4 bases at J, with 11 bases between. This CDR3 contains 14 residues. Per the germline V gene, CDR1 is SGHVS and CDR2 is FQNEAQ.

The chain combines TRBV28 with TRBJ2-7; D possibly matches TRBD1 or TRBD2 (6 bases each). CDR1 and CDR2 from the germline V gene are MDHEN and SYDVKM. This CDR3 has 14 amino acids. Trimming took 6 bases from V and 3 from J, leaving 15 bases between them. This CDR3 is CASRGGTHFYEQYF. CDR3 nucleotide sequence: TGTGCCAGCAGAGGCGGGACACACTTCTACGAGCAGTACTTC.

This chain joins TRBV27 and TRBJ1-5; 9 nucleotides align to TRBD1. The V segment lost 7 bases and the J segment 3 bases; nucleotides outside the gene matches: 7. Germline V gives CDR1 MNHEY, CDR2 SMNVEV (reference sequence). The CDR3 covers 15 residues. CDR3 in DNA: TGTGCCAGCAAAAAGTGGACAGGGGACAATCAGCCCCAGCATTTT. This gives the protein CASKKWTGDNQPQHF.

The chain employs TRBV19 and TRBJ1-1; D is unresolved. Trimming cost V 3 bases and J 1 base, with 12 bases left between them. Germline CDR1 LNHDA, CDR2 SQIVND (reference sequence). This CDR3 has 15 amino acids. CDR3 in amino acids: CASSIGLWANTEAFF. CDR3 sequence (DNA): TGTGCCAGTAGTATTGGCTTGTGGGCGAACACTGAAGCTTTCTTT.

The genes are TRBV7-2 and TRBJ2-2, with D possibly being TRBD1 (5 bases). Germline CDR1 SGHTA, CDR2 FQGNSA. V was pared by 0 bases and J by 0 bases, with 8 bases between. The CDR3 loop spans 16 amino acids. CDR3 bases: TGTGCCAGCAGCTTAGCGGGGCCTACGAACACCGGGGAGCTGTTTTTT. Translated: CASSLAGPTNTGELFF.